The rows below give T cell receptor beta chains drawn from one sample of a study of human T cells and chemical hapten exposure. MiXCR, run by TCRdb on the RACE reads, gives a single entry per CDR3 protein. This table holds about 97,000 distinct CDR3 sequences, 27% found once. The specimen comprised whole blood, sampled in connection with sensitization to the hapten diphenylcyclopropenone (DPC). All receptors derive from a man in his forties with alopecia areata. Some clones in this sample may be carry-over from other donors' samples. The conserved cysteine and the conserved F or W are not part of the CDR3 here. Fields, in order: clone size, J gene, V gene, CDR3 length, CDR3 protein. Only some rows state a clone size, as once, few, many or a class for expanded clones.

- TRBJ1-4 TRBV13 15 ASSLLRGGLGNEKLF
- TRBJ1-2 TRBV19 12 ASSIGPGGYGYT
few TRBJ2-1 TRBV6-5 10 ASSYRVDEQF
- TRBJ2-2 TRBV6-5 13 ASSQNPRGPGELF
- TRBJ1-5 TRBV6-2/TRBV6-3 15 ASSTNRGPRSNQPQH
- TRBJ1-1 TRBV7-9 11 ASRTAGNTEAF
- TRBJ2-5 TRBV28 14 ASSPISSTGRETQY
- TRBJ2-3 TRBV10-3 9 AISLADTQY
- TRBJ1-2 TRBV10-3 13 AISAQTGVLYGYT
- TRBJ2-7 TRBV12-3/TRBV12-4 12 ASSPGQGSYEQY
- TRBJ2-7 TRBV2 13 ASSEARAGPYEQY
many TRBJ2-3 TRBV12-3/TRBV12-4 14 ASSRSGGLAGVSQY
- TRBJ2-1 TRBV7-9 14 ASSLALSGAYNEQF
few TRBJ2-7 TRBV5-1 15 ASSSTGTSGTGYEQY
few TRBJ1-1 TRBV25-1 10 ASATLEVDAF
few TRBJ2-7 TRBV14 14 ASSHLLAGRRSEQY
- TRBJ1-1 TRBV15 12 ATSRVPGGTEAF
many TRBJ2-3 TRBV20-1 12 SASSAGGMDTQY
- TRBJ1-2 TRBV7-9 12 ASSLEGALYGYT
once TRBJ2-7 TRBV6-6 12 ASQLSGATYEQY
- TRBJ1-6 TRBV7-2 12 ASSLQQYNSPLH
few TRBJ2-6 TRBV28 16 ASSLLIAGHSGANVLT
- TRBJ1-4 TRBV7-6 14 ASSLGLTGDGEKLF
few TRBJ2-7 TRBV28 12 ASSDWTGSGEQY
few TRBJ2-3 TRBV12-3/TRBV12-4 11 ASSADRTDTQY
- TRBJ2-5 TRBV12-3/TRBV12-4 12 ASSRPGQGETQY
few TRBJ1-4 TRBV6-6 12 ASRSQWNNEKLF
- TRBJ1-2 TRBV20-1 13 SARDFTGDSYGYT
- TRBJ2-3 TRBV6-1 14 ASSESGGGGTDTQY
many TRBJ2-6 TRBV28 14 ASSLQGDSGANVLT
- TRBJ1-1 TRBV7-9 12 ASSLISGNTEAF
few TRBJ2-3 TRBV6-6 12 ASSSAASTDTQY
few TRBJ2-1 TRBV7-2 10 ASSLVYNEQF
few TRBJ2-6 TRBV6-5 18 ASSPFKPGQGLSGANVLT
- TRBJ2-3 TRBV14 13 ASSPRQGGTDTQY
few TRBJ1-5 TRBV10-3 12 AISVDGGNQPQH
- TRBJ1-1 TRBV20-1 12 SARADRINTEAF
few TRBJ2-1 TRBV12-3/TRBV12-4 18 ASSLLSGAGVGNSYNEQF
- TRBJ2-1 TRBV20-1 11 SARGLALNEQF
- TRBJ2-1 TRBV20-1 10 SAREYGDEQF
- TRBJ2-7 TRBV27 11 ASSFAGPYEQY
few TRBJ2-7 TRBV5-1 10 ASSPQGFEQY
- TRBJ2-3 TRBV12-3/TRBV12-4 13 ASSAPGLYTDTQY
few TRBJ2-1 TRBV12-3/TRBV12-4 11 ASSGESYNEQF
few TRBJ1-1 TRBV5-1 13 ASSLVGTPGAEAF
once TRBJ2-5 TRBV11-2 13 ASSPLGVWRETQY
few TRBJ2-2 TRBV7-2 15 ASSLDGHRTNTGELF
- TRBJ2-7 TRBV6-2/TRBV6-3 9 ASSFPGEQY
few TRBJ1-5 TRBV7-2 13 ASSLKAGSNQPQH
few TRBJ2-3 TRBV12-3/TRBV12-4 13 ASSLDLADADTQY
few TRBJ2-7 TRBV5-1 13 ASSLAGVSGYEQY
- TRBJ1-5 TRBV2 13 ASGPQTGGNQPQH
- TRBJ2-7 TRBV3-1 14 ASSQDLIAGGSEQY